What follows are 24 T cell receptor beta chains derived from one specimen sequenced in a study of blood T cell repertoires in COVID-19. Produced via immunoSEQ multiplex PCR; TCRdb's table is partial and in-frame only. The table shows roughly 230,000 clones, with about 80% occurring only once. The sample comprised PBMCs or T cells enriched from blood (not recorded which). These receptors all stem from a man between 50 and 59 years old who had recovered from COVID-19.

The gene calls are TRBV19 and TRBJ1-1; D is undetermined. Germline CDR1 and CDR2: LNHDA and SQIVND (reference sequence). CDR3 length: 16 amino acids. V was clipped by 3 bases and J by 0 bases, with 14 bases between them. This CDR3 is CASSIPLGGMNTEAFF. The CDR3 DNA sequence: TGTGCCAGTAGTATCCCCCTTGGCGGAATGAACACTGAAGCTTTCTTT.

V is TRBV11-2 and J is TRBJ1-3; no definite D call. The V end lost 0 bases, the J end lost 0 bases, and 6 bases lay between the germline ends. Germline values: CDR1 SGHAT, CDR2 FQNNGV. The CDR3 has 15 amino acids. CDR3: CASSLDSISGNTIYF. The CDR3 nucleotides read TGTGCCAGCAGCTTAGATAGCATCTCTGGAAACACCATATATTTT.

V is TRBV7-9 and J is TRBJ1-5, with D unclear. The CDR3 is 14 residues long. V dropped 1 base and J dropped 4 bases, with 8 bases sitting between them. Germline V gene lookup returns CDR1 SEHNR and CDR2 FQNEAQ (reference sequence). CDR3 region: CASSLDSHNQPQHF. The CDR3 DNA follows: TGTGCCAGCAGCTTAGACAGCCATAATCAGCCCCAGCATTTT.

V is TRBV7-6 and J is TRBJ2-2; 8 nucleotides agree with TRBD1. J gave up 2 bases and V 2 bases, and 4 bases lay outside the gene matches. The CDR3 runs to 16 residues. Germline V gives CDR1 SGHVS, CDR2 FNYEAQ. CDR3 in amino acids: CASSLMGQVNTGELFF. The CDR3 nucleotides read TGTGCCAGCAGCTTAATGGGACAGGTTAACACCGGGGAGCTGTTTTTT.

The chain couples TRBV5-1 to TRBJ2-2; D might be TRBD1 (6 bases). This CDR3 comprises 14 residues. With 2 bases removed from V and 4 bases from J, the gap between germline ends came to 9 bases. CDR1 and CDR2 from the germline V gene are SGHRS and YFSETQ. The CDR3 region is CASSFEGVTGELFF. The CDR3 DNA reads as TGCGCCAGCAGCTTTGAGGGGGTCACCGGGGAGCTGTTTTTT.

As DNA, the CDR3 is TGTGCCAGCAGCTTAGGGCGGGGGTTCAATGAGCAGTTCTTC. It encodes CASSLGRGFNEQFF. The J gene is TRBJ2-1, the V gene TRBV7-2, with 7 bases that match TRBD2. V lost 1 base and J lost 6; bases outside the gene matches: 3. The V gene's germline CDR1 is SGHTA and CDR2 FQGNSA. The CDR3 loop spans 14 amino acids. Combining the CDR3 with reference TRBV7-2 and TRBJ2-1 gives the whole variable domain GAGVSQSPSNKVTEKGKDVELRCDPISGHTALYWYRQSLGQGLEFLIYFQGNSAPDKSGLPSDRFSAERTGGSVSTLTIQRTQQEDSAVYLCASSLGRGFNEQFFGPGTRLTVL.

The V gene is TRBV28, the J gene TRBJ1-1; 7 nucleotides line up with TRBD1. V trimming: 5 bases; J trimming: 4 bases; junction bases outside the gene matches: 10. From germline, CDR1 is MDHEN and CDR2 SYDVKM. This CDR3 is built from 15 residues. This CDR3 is CASSENRGRGTEAFF. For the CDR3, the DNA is TGTGCCAGCAGTGAGAACAGGGGTCGCGGCACTGAAGCTTTCTTT.

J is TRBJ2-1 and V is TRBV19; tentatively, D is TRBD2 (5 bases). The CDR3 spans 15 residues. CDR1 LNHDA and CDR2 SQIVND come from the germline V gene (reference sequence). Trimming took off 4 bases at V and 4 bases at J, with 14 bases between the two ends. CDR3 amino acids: CASSKGYPGYNEQFF. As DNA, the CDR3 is TGTGCCAGTAGTAAGGGCTACCCGGGGTACAATGAGCAGTTCTTC.

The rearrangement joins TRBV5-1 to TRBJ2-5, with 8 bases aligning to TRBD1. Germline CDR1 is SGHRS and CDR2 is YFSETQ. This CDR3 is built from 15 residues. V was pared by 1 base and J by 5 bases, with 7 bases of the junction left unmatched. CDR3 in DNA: TGCGCCAGCAGCTTGAGGACAGGGACGGGCGAGACCCAGTACTTC. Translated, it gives CASSLRTGTGETQYF.

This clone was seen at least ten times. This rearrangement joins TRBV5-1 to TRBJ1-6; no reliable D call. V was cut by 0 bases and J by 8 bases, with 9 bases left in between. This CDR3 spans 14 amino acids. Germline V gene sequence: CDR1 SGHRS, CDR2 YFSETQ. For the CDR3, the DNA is TGCGCCAGCAGCTTGGGTTACGGAGATTCACCCCTCCACTTT. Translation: CASSLGYGDSPLHF.

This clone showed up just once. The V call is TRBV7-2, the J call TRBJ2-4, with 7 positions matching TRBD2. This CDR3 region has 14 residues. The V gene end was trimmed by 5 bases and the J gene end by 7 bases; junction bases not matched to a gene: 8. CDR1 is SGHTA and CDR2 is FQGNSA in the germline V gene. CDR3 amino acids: CASSPGGGLNIQYF. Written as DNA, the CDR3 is TGTGCCAGCAGCCCTGGGGGAGGGCTCAACATTCAGTACTTC.

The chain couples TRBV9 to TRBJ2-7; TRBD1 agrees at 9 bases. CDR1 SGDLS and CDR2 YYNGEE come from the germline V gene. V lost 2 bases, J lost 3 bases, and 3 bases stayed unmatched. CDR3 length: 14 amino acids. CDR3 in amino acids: CASSVGQGIYEQYF. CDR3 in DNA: TGTGCCAGCAGCGTGGGACAGGGAATCTACGAGCAGTACTTC.

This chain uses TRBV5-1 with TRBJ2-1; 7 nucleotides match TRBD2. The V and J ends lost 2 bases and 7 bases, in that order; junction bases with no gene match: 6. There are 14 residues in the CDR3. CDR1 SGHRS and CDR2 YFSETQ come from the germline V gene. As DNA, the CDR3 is TGCGCCAGCAGCTTACTAGCGTCCATGAATGAGCAGTTCTTC. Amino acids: CASSLLASMNEQFF.

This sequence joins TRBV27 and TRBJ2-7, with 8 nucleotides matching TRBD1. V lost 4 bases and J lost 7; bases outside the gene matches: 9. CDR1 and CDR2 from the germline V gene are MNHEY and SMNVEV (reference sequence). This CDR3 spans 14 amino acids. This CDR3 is CASSSHRGLGEQYF. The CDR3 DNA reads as TGTGCCAGCAGTTCCCACAGGGGGTTGGGTGAGCAGTACTTC.

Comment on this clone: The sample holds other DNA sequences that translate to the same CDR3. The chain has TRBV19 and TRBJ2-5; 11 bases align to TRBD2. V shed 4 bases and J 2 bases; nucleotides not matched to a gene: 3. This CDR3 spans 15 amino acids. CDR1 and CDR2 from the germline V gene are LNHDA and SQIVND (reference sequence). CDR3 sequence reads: CASSTGTSGQETQYF. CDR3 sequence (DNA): TGTGCCAGTAGTACGGGGACTAGCGGACAAGAGACCCAGTACTTC.

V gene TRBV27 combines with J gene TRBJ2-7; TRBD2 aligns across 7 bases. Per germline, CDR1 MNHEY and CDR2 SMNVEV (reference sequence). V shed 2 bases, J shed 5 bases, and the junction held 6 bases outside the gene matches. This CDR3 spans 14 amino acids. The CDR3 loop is CASSLGTTIHEQYF. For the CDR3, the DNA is TGTGCCAGCAGTTTAGGGACTACCATCCACGAGCAGTACTTC.

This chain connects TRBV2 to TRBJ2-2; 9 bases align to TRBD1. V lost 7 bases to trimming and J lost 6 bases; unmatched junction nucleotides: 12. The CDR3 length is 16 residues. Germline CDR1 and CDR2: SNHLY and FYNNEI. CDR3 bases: TGTGCCAGCACCCGAGTAGCGGACAGGGGTGCCGGGGAGCTGTTTTTT. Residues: CASTRVADRGAGELFF.

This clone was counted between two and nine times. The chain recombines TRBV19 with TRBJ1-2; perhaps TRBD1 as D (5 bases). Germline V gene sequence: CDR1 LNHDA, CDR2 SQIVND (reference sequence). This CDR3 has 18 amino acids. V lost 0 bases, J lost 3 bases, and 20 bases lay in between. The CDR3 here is CASSIEMGGFQRHYGYTF. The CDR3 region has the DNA TGTGCCAGTAGTATAGAGATGGGGGGTTTTCAACGGCACTATGGCTACACCTTC.

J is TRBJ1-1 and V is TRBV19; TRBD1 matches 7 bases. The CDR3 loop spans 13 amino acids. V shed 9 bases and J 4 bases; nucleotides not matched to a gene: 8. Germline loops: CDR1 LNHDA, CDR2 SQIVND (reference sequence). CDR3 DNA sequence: TGTGCCAGCTACCCGGCAGGGGGCACTGAAGCTTTCTTT. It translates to CASYPAGGTEAFF.

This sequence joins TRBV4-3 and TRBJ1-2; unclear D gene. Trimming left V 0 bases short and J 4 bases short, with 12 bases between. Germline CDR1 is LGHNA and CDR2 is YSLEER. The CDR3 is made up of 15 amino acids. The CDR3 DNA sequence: TGCGCCAGCAGCCAAGATCTCGGTGGCGGCTATGGCTACACCTTC. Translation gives CASSQDLGGGYGYTF.

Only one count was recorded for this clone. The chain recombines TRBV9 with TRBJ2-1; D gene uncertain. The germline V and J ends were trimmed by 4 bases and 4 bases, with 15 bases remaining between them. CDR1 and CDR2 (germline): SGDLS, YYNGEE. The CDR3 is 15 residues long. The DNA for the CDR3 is TGTGCCAGCAGCCCCCACGACTCTGGGTACAATGAGCAGTTCTTC. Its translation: CASSPHDSGYNEQFF.

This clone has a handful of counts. Written as DNA, the CDR3 is TGTGCCAGCAGCATGACTAGTTCATCCTACGAGCAGTACTTC. This encodes CASSMTSSSYEQYF. V usage is TRBV9 and J usage is TRBJ2-7, with D perhaps TRBD2 (6 bases). CDR1 is SGDLS and CDR2 is YYNGEE in the germline V gene. The V and J ends lost 4 bases and 1 base respectively, with 12 bases between them. CDR3 length equals 14 residues.

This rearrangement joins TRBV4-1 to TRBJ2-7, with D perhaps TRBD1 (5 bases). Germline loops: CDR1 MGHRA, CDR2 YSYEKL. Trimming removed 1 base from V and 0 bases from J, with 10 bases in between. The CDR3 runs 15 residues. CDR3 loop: CASSQGDSSSYEQYF. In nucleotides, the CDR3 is TGCGCCAGCAGCCAAGGTGACAGTAGCTCCTACGAGCAGTACTTC.

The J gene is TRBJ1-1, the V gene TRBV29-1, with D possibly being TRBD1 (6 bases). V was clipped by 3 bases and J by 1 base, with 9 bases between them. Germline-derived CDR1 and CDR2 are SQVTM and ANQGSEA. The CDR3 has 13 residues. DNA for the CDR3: TGCAGCGTTGAGGGACACCCGAACACTGAAGCTTTCTTT. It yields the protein CSVEGHPNTEAFF.